This T cell receptor beta chain appears in the sequencing data of a study of blood T cell repertoires in COVID-19. Study information: Sources were T cells, B-cell-depleted T cells, or PBMCs; the material itself was cDNA or gDNA.

V was clipped by 7 bases and J by 5 bases, with 15 bases between them. The CDR3 has 13 residues. Per germline, CDR1 WSHSY and CDR2 SAAADI. Clones were read by immunoSEQ multiplex PCR, and TCRdb kept only the in-frame ones, dropping some. This repertoire shows fewer than 250,000 clones, approximately 80% found once; its top ten account for about 9.4%. The sample consisted of peripheral blood. The chain links TRBV10-2 to TRBJ2-7; D is perhaps TRBD2 (6 bases). This TCR came from a woman over 75 with acute or convalescent COVID-19. The CDR3 sequence is CASTFGGSDEQYF. The CDR3 bases are TGCGCCAGCACTTTTGGGGGGTCGGACGAGCAGTACTTC.